One and the same sample provided the 10 T cell receptor beta chains below, sequenced in a study of T cells in narcolepsy. TCRdb's copy holds only in-frame clones and misses some; the assay was immunoSEQ multiplex PCR. In the table there are around 35,000 clones, roughly 80% of which are singletons. Sequencing used CD45RA- memory CD4+ T cells from PBMCs. These receptors came from a human donor with narcolepsy.

This chain uses TRBV5-5 with TRBJ2-5, with 7 bases aligning to TRBD1. Germline trimming cut 0 bases from V and 2 bases from J; bases unmatched to any gene: 7. The CDR3 totals 16 residues. Germline values: CDR1 SGHKS, CDR2 YYEKEE (reference sequence). This CDR3 is CASSLARLQGQETQYF. CDR3 nucleotide sequence: TGTGCCAGCAGCTTGGCCCGCTTACAGGGGCAAGAGACCCAGTACTTC.

The chain employs TRBV7-2 and TRBJ2-3; 11 nucleotides line up with TRBD1. The germline CDR1 and CDR2 sequences are SGHTA and FQGNSA. The CDR3 is 17 residues long. Trimming took 3 bases from V and 5 from J; bases not matched to a gene: 10. The DNA of the CDR3 is TGTGCCAGCAGCTTGCTCGGGGGACAGGGGGTTCTAGATACGCAGTATTTT. Protein product: CASSLLGGQGVLDTQYF. The variable domain in full, with the rest retrieved from reference TRBV7-2 and TRBJ2-3, is GAGVSQSPSNKVTEKGKDVELRCDPISGHTALYWYRQSLGQGLEFLIYFQGNSAPDKSGLPSDRFSAERTGGSVSTLTIQRTQQEDSAVYLCASSLLGGQGVLDTQYFGPGTRLTVL.

The chain combines TRBV11-1 with TRBJ2-2, with D perhaps matching TRBD1 or TRBD2 (5 bases each). V lost 6 bases to trimming and J lost 2 bases, with 10 bases between them. Per the germline V gene, CDR1 is SGHAT and CDR2 is FQDESV (reference sequence). The CDR3 is made up of 14 amino acids. CDR3 in DNA: TGTGCCAGCAGTCCGGGACGTAACACCGGGGAGCTGTTTTTT. It codes for CASSPGRNTGELFF.

The gene calls are TRBV5-6 and TRBJ1-3, with unresolved D. The germline CDR1 and CDR2 sequences are SGHDT and YYEEEE. V dropped 1 base and J dropped 0 bases, with 11 bases sitting between them. The CDR3 loop spans 16 amino acids. Here the CDR3 reads CASSLTGQSSGNTIYF. The CDR3 region has the DNA TGTGCCAGCAGCTTGACCGGCCAGAGCTCTGGAAACACCATATATTTT.

Note on this clone: The DNA is left out, because the CDR3 cannot be placed on it with certainty; the CDR3 is given as TCRdb lists it. This chain joins TRBV29-1 and TRBJ1-2. Including both end residues, the CDR3 is 12 amino acids long. CDR1 and CDR2 (germline): SQVTM, ANQGSEA. The chain's CDR3 is CSVGLGSPPSTF.

This clone was detected only once. The V and J genes are TRBV27 and TRBJ2-2; D is unclear. Trimming took 3 bases from V and 5 from J, leaving 4 bases between them. The germline CDR1 and CDR2 sequences are MNHEY and SMNVEV (reference sequence). This CDR3 region has 12 residues. The CDR3 DNA follows: TGTGCCAGCAGTTTCTTGACCGGGGAGCTGTTTTTT. Amino acid sequence: CASSFLTGELFF.

For the CDR3, the DNA is TGCGCCAGATCCGGGACGGCGAACACCGGGGAGCTGTTTTTT. Protein: CARSGTANTGELFF. The gene calls are TRBV10-2 and TRBJ2-2; D is tentatively TRBD1 or TRBD2 (5 bases each). The length of the CDR3 is 14 residues. With 9 bases removed from V and 0 bases from J, the gap between germline ends came to 11 bases. Germline CDR1 reads WSHSY; CDR2 reads SAAADI.

This clone appeared once. This rearrangement joins TRBV2 to TRBJ2-5; 8 nucleotides align to TRBD2. Germline CDR1 SNHLY, CDR2 FYNNEI. With V trimmed by 2 bases and J by 7 bases, 9 bases remained unmatched. This CDR3 has 15 amino acids. The chain's CDR3 is CASSESQASGSTQYF. DNA of the CDR3: TGTGCCAGCAGTGAAAGTCAGGCTAGCGGGTCGACCCAGTACTTC.

V and J are TRBV28 and TRBJ2-7; TRBD1 aligns across 9 bases. The CDR3 is made up of 15 amino acids. In germline, CDR1 is MDHEN, CDR2 SYDVKM. V lost 6 bases and J lost 3; bases outside the gene matches: 9. The CDR3 DNA follows: TGTGCCAGCAGCAGACCGGGACAGGGTGTCTACGAGCAGTACTTC. As protein: CASSRPGQGVYEQYF.

This sequence joins TRBV5-1 and TRBJ1-2; TRBD1 aligns across 7 bases. Unmatched junction bases numbered 7, after V lost 2 bases and J lost 0 bases. Germline CDR1 is SGHRS and CDR2 is YFSETQ. This CDR3 region has 16 residues. CDR3 bases: TGCGCCAGCAGCTTCGCCGGACAGGCCCCTAACTATGGCTACACCTTC. Protein product: CASSFAGQAPNYGYTF.